Described below is a single TCR beta chain sequence and its context. This entry belongs to a study of blood T cell repertoires in COVID-19. Turning to the study itself: Acute and convalescent COVID-19 samples came from the United States, Italy and Spain.

V dropped 0 bases and J dropped 4 bases, with 8 bases sitting between them. The CDR3 sequence is 14 residues long. The germline V gene encodes CDR1 SGDLS and CDR2 YYNGEE. The method was immunoSEQ multiplex PCR; TCRdb's version includes in-frame clones alone and lacks a portion of them. The table lists approximately 190,000 clones, roughly 80% of them singletons, with 15% to 20% in the top ten. The specimen sequenced was peripheral blood. The source of this sequence is a man in his sixties with active or convalescent COVID-19. The chain has TRBV9 and TRBJ2-1; D perhaps matches TRBD1 (5 bases). CDR3 loop: CASSVGQPYNEQFF. CDR3 coding DNA: TGTGCCAGCAGCGTAGGACAGCCATACAATGAGCAGTTCTTC.